These T cell receptor beta chains were read from a single sample in a study of blood T cells in healthy people across ages. TCRdb reprocessed the 5' RACE reads with MiXCR, giving one entry per CDR3 protein. Among around 2 million distinct CDR3 sequences listed, more than 35% were seen once. Sequenced: blood. The receptors come from a human donor in good health. Each CDR3 is given with its conserved first and last residue. D genes are given only for firm matches. Size is stated for part of the rows, as once, few or many counts, or as a class when the clone is expanded.

j_call,d_call,clone_size,v_call,cdr3_aa,cdr3_nt
TRBJ2-6,-,-,TRBV12-3/TRBV12-4,CASRKNSGANVLTF,TGTGCCAGCAGGAAGAACTCCGGGGCCAACGTCCTGACTTTC
TRBJ2-3,-,-,TRBV5-1,CASSLKASADTQYF,TGCGCCAGCAGCTTGAAGGCGTCCGCAGATACGCAGTATTTT
TRBJ1-2,-,few,TRBV20-1,CSATRDGRNYGYTF,TGCAGTGCTACCCGTGATGGACGGAACTATGGCTACACCTTC
TRBJ2-1,-,-,TRBV5-6,CASSSLVLWETQFF,TGTGCCAGCAGCTCCCTAGTACTGTGGGAGACCCAGTTCTTC
TRBJ2-5,-,once,TRBV18,CASSPAGGGRGETQYF,TGTGCCAGCTCCCCAGCCGGGGGCGGACGGGGAGAGACCCAGTACTTC
TRBJ2-7,-,few,TRBV4-1,CASSQVFQGTSYEQYF,TGCGCCAGCAGCCAAGTATTTCAGGGAACTTCCTACGAGCAGTACTTC
TRBJ1-1,TRBD1,many,TRBV29-1,CSADRGLNTEAFF,TGCAGTGCTGACAGGGGGCTGAACACTGAAGCTTTCTTT
TRBJ1-1,-,-,TRBV20-1,CSAYKAGTMNTEAFF,TGCAGTGCCTACAAGGCCGGGACAATGAACACTGAAGCTTTCTTT
TRBJ2-4,TRBD2,-,TRBV12-3/TRBV12-4,CASSLSPAGGSAAQYF,TGTGCCAGCAGTTTAAGTCCAGCGGGGGGGTCAGCGGCCCAGTACTTC
TRBJ1-2,TRBD1,-,TRBV20-1,CGARQGAIMNNGYTF,TGCGGTGCTCGACAGGGGGCAATCATGAATAATGGCTACACCTTC
TRBJ1-1,-,-,TRBV29-1,CSVQGQLNTEAFF,TGCAGCGTTCAAGGACAGTTGAACACTGAAGCTTTCTTT
TRBJ2-5,-,-,TRBV2,CASSLPRLLRETQYF,TGTGCCAGTAGTCTCCCCCGACTCCTACGAGAGACCCAGTACTTC
TRBJ1-1,TRBD1,many,TRBV20-1,CSARLQGAYTEAFF,TGCAGTGCTAGACTCCAGGGGGCCTACACTGAAGCTTTCTTT
TRBJ2-3,TRBD2,few,TRBV4-3,CASSQLLAGPGDTQYF,TGCGCCAGCAGCCAACTACTAGCGGGGCCAGGGGATACGCAGTATTTT
TRBJ1-2,-,-,TRBV5-1,CASSLGTLEGYGYTF,TGCGCCAGCAGCTTGGGGACTTTAGAGGGTTATGGCTACACCTTC
TRBJ2-3,TRBD2,many,TRBV5-1,CASSLGGGGSTDTQYF,TGCGCCAGCAGCTTGGGAGGCGGGGGAAGTACAGATACGCAGTATTTT
TRBJ1-1,-,-,TRBV6-6,CASSDHGHNTGAFF,TGTGCCAGCAGCGATCACGGACATAACACTGGAGCTTTCTTT
TRBJ1-6,TRBD1,-,TRBV10-3,CAIRQGENSPLHF,TGTGCCATCAGACAGGGGGAAAATTCACCCCTCCACTTT
TRBJ2-7,TRBD1,many,TRBV7-8,CASSIRDRDYEQYF,TGCGCCAGCAGCATCAGGGACAGAGACTACGAGCAGTACTTC
TRBJ2-1,-,-,TRBV7-7,CASSPSVLASLHNEQFF,TGTGCTAGCAGCCCTTCTGTCCTAGCGAGCCTCCACAATGAGCAGTTCTTC
TRBJ2-5,TRBD1,few,TRBV28,CASSLGTGGLQETQYF,TGTGCCAGCAGTTTGGGGACAGGAGGGCTCCAAGAGACCCAGTACTTC
TRBJ1-6,-,once,TRBV30,CAWSMRQNNSPLHF,TGTGCCTGGAGTATGCGACAAAATAATTCACCCCTCCACTTT
TRBJ2-5,-,-,TRBV29-1,CSVASLGSRETQYF,TGCAGCGTTGCGTCCTTAGGGTCAAGGGAGACCCAGTACTTC
TRBJ2-5,TRBD1,-,TRBV12-3/TRBV12-4,CASRKQGAAQYF,TGTGCCAGCCGCAAACAGGGGGCTGCCCAGTACTTC
TRBJ2-1,TRBD2,-,TRBV29-1,CSVERAGGLQNEQFF,TGCAGCGTTGAAAGGGCGGGGGGGCTCCAGAATGAGCAGTTCTTC
TRBJ2-6,-,-,TRBV7-2,CASSLGATGANVLTF,TGTGCCAGCAGCTTAGGGGCAACCGGGGCCAACGTCCTGACTTTC
TRBJ1-5,-,-,TRBV5-5,CASSYDFSNQPQHF,TGTGCCAGCAGCTATGACTTTAGCAATCAGCCCCAGCATTTT
TRBJ2-3,-,few,TRBV5-1,CASSLFHITDTQYF,TGCGCCAGCAGCTTGTTCCATATTACAGATACGCAGTATTTT
TRBJ2-3,TRBD1,-,TRBV10-3,CAIKGTGADTQYF,TGTGCCATCAAGGGGACAGGGGCAGATACGCAGTATTTT
TRBJ2-1,-,few,TRBV7-2,CASSLRPRRNEQFF,TGTGCCAGCAGCTTACGGCCTAGGAGGAATGAGCAGTTCTTC
TRBJ2-2,-,-,TRBV29-1,CSVGGAGEYTGELFF,TGCAGCGTTGGAGGGGCAGGGGAGTACACCGGGGAGCTGTTTTTT
TRBJ2-7,-,many,TRBV6-2/TRBV6-3,CASNQGYEQYF,TGTGCCAGCAACCAGGGCTACGAGCAGTACTTC
TRBJ1-2,TRBD1,-,TRBV6-6,CACGKTDRGGYTF,TGTGCCTGCGGGAAAACGGACAGGGGCGGCTACACCTTC
TRBJ2-3,-,-,TRBV4-3,CASSQDDGGASFGPDTQYF,TGCGCCAGCAGCCAAGATGACGGCGGGGCCAGTTTCGGTCCAGATACGCAGTATTTT
TRBJ1-6,-,few,TRBV7-2,CASMGTYSYNSPLHF,TGTGCCTCCATGGGTACATACTCCTATAATTCACCCCTCCACTTT